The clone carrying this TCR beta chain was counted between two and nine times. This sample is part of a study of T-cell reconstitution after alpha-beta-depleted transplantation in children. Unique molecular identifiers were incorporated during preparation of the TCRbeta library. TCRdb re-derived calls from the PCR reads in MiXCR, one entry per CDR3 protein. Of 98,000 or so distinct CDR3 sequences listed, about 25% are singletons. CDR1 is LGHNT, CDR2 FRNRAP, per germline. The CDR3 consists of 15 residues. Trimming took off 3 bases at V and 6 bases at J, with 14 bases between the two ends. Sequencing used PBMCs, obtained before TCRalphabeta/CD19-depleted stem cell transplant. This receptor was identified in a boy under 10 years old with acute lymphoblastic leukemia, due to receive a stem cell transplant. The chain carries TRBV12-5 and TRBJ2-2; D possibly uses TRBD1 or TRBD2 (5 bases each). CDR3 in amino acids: CASGLGTGLPGELFF. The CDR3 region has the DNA TGTGCTAGTGGTTTAGGGACGGGGCTGCCCGGGGAGCTGTTTTTT.